This T cell receptor beta chain was captured by sequencing in a study of shared clonotypes between healthy human individuals. CD45RO negativity and positive selection for CCR7 defined naive CD8 cells, a population that excluded terminally differentiated effector memory CD45RA+ cells. The protocol was immunoSEQ multiplex PCR, while the TCRdb copy is restricted to in-frame clones and leaves out a portion. The profile shows roughly 2,000,000 clones, over 85% of them singletons. Looked up from germline, CDR1 is SNHLY and CDR2 is FYNNEI. V dropped 6 bases and J dropped 2; count of bases not matched to a gene: 4. The CDR3 extends over 16 amino acids.

The sequence was obtained from a man aged 18 to 30 in good health. Some clones in this sample may be carry-over from other donors' samples. The chain links TRBV2 to TRBJ2-1, with 13 bases identical to TRBD2. The sample was naive CD8+ T cells from PBMCs. CDR3 region: CASSGTSGATYNEQFF. The DNA for the CDR3 is TGTGCCAGCAGCGGGACTAGCGGGGCTACCTACAATGAGCAGTTCTTC.